This entry concerns a single T cell receptor (beta chain). The antigen is undetermined. The data originate from a study of identical twins. Study-level results: The more abundant beta clonotypes in cord blood had fewer insertions, and memory repertoires did not show this. Conclusions rested on cross-sectional statistics rather than following the same donors. Twins' excess sharing was less marked for out-of-frame beta sequences.

TCRdb independently ran MiXCR on the 5' RACE reads; one entry per CDR3 protein. The top ten clones hold around 0.47% of a sample with about 530,000 distinct CDR3 sequences, around 22% of them seen once. V lost 7 bases and J lost 6; bases outside the gene matches: 10. CDR3 size: 14 residues. Germline V gene sequence: CDR1 LNHDA, CDR2 SQIVND (reference sequence). These data were also filed under a second study, of yellow fever vaccine responses in identical twins.

Sequenced input: CD4+ T cells sorted from blood. The sequence derives from a woman aged 18 to 35 in good health. This chain uses TRBV19 with TRBJ2-7; 9 positions agree with TRBD1. The CDR3 protein is CASKEGQGMGEQYF. For the CDR3, the DNA is TGTGCCAGTAAGGAAGGACAGGGGATGGGCGAGCAGTACTTC.